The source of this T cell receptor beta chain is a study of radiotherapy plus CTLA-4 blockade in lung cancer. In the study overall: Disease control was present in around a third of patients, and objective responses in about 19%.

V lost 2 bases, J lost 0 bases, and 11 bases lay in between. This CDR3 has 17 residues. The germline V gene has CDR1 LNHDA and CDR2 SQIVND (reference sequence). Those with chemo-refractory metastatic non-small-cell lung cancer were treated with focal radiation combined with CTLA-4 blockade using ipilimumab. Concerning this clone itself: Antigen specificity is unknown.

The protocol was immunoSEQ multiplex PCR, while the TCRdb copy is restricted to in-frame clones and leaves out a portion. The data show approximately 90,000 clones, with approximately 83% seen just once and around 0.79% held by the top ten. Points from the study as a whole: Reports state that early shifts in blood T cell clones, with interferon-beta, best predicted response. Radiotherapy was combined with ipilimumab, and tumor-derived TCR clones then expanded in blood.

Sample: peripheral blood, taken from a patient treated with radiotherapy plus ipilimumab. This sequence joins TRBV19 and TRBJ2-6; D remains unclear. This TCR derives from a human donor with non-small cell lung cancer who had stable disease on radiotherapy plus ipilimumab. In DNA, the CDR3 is TGTGCCAGTAGTATATCACACCTCTTCTCTGGGGCCAACGTCCTGACTTTC. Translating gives CASSISHLFSGANVLTF.